This TCR beta chain was profiled in a study of blood T cells in healthy people across ages. Notes on this clonotype: Its antigen is unknown.

Points from the study as a whole: Per million T cells, TCR beta diversity dropped about linearly as age rose. Diversity was higher, and naive CD4+ cells more numerous, in long-lived donors than in aged donors.

A minimum of 6.5 million PBMCs was isolated per sample. The V segment lost 8 bases and the J segment 0 bases; nucleotides outside the gene matches: 9. CDR3 length: 14 amino acids. Germline CDR1 is SQVTM and CDR2 is ANQGSEA. A second about 7 to 12 cycle PCR used barcoded and J-beta primers. Each cDNA was tagged by a template-switch adaptor containing 12 random nucleotides. TCRdb redid the calling of the 5' RACE reads with MiXCR, one entry per CDR3 protein. The sample has roughly 800,000 distinct CDR3 sequences; more than 45% are singletons. This receptor was obtained from a man between 25 and 39 years old in good health. The gene calls are TRBV29-1 and TRBJ1-1; 7 bases match TRBD1. Sequenced input: blood. The CDR3 reads CSYRPGQMNTEAFF. In nucleotides, the CDR3 is TGCAGCTATCGTCCGGGACAGATGAACACTGAAGCTTTCTTT.